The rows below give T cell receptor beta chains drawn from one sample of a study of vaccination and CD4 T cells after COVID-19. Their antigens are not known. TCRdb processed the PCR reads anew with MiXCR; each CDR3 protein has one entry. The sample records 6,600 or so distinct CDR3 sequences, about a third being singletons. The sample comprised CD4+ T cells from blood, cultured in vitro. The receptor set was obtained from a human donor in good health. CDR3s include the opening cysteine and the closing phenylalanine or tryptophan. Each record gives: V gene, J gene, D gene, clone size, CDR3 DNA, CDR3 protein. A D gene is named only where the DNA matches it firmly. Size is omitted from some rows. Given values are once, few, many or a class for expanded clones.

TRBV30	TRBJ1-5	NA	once	TGTGCCTGGAGTACCGCTGTTAATCAGCCCCAGCATTTT	CAWSTAVNQPQHF
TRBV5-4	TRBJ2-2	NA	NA	TGTGCCAGCAGCGTAAAAGGGACCGCCGGGCGCGGGGAGCTGTTTTTT	CASSVKGTAGRGELFF
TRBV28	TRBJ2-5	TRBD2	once	TGTGCCAGCAGTCGGACTAGACTGCAAGAGACCCAGTACTTC	CASSRTRLQETQYF
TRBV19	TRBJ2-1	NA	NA	TGTGCCAGTAGAAGACTAGGTAATGAGCAGTTCTTC	CASRRLGNEQFF
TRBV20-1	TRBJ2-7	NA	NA	TGCAGTGCTAGAGATACCGGGATTTCTCGAGAGCAGTACTTC	CSARDTGISREQYF
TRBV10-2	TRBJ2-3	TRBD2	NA	TGCGCCAGCAGATCTAGCGGGGCCCCCCCAGATACGCAGTATTTT	CASRSSGAPPDTQYF
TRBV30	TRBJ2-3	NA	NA	TGTGCCTGGAGTCCCTCTAGGGGCACAGATACGCAGTATTTT	CAWSPSRGTDTQYF
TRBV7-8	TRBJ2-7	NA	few	TGTGCCAGCAGCTTAACCAATTACGAGCAGTACTTC	CASSLTNYEQYF
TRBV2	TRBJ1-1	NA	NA	TGTGCCAGCAGCCCCACGGGGGTTGAAGCTTTCTTT	CASSPTGVEAFF
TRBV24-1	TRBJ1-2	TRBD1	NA	TGTGCCACCAGTGATTCTGGGACAGGGGGTGGCTACACCTTC	CATSDSGTGGGYTF